This T cell receptor beta chain is drawn from a study of blood T cell repertoires in COVID-19. Study context: Spain, Italy and the United States supplied samples that represented acute and convalescent COVID-19. From T cells, B-cell-depleted T cells, or PBMCs came the material, which was cDNA or gDNA.

Original data processing: The assay estimated nucleated cells by amplifying reference gene primers. Sequencing was performed with immunoSEQ multiplex PCR; in TCRdb, only in-frame clones are kept and a portion is missing. V and J calls and clone size are copied from that table; D and trimming were computed from the DNA. Altogether 63,000 or so clones are present, 88% being singletons, with the ten largest covering around 1.5%. Trimming left V 6 bases short and J 3 bases short, with 26 bases between. The CDR3 totals 19 residues. The V gene's germline CDR1 is MNHEY and CDR2 SMNVEV (reference sequence). The receptor was isolated from a human donor in a cohort sampled during active COVID-19. Sequences were obtained from peripheral blood. The chain carries TRBV27 and TRBJ2-2; a weak D match, TRBD2 (7 bases). CDR3 nucleotide sequence: TGTGCCAGCAGCGATGGGGGGGGCTATTATTCCGTCGACACCGGGGAGCTGTTTTTT. Its translation: CASSDGGGYYSVDTGELFF.